The 7 T cell receptor beta chains in this list originate from one sample, sequenced in a study of T cells in Graves' hyperthyroidism and ophthalmopathy. Amplification of TCR beta CDR3 regions was performed using RNA transcripts as template. Initially, a first-round RT-PCR of the TCR CDR3 employed the HTBI primer set. TCRdb re-called the multiplex PCR reads with MiXCR, one entry per CDR3 protein. Of hundreds of thousands of distinct CDR3 sequences in the sample, roughly 45% are singletons; the top ten hold under 8%. The sequencing input was peripheral blood or thyroid tissue (not recorded which). These receptors came from an adult man with Graves' disease, either hyperthyroidism or ophthalmopathy (not recorded which).

On this clonotype: A junction end diverges from the germline sequence, so it may reflect a read error. The V call is TRBV7-2, the J call TRBJ2-7; 7 bases are shared with TRBD1. This CDR3 is built from 14 residues. Germline CDR1 is SGHTA and CDR2 is FQGNSA. The CDR3 here is CASSPGTVSHEQYF. The CDR3 DNA follows: TGTGCCAGCAGCCCTGGGACAGTCTCCCACGAGCAGTACTTC.

This chain uses TRBV20-1 with TRBJ1-4; 9 bases align to TRBD1. V trimming: 2 bases; J trimming: 0 bases; junction bases outside the gene matches: 10. The CDR3 is 18 amino acids. Per germline, CDR1 DFQATT and CDR2 SNEGSKA (reference sequence). CDR3: CSARSQGQGWATNEKLFF. The CDR3 bases are TGCAGTGCTAGATCACAGGGACAGGGATGGGCAACTAATGAAAAACTGTTTTTT.

The gene calls are TRBV29-1 and TRBJ1-2; D not certain. This CDR3 contains 11 residues. Germline lookup yields CDR1 SQVTM and CDR2 ANQGSEA. With 8 bases removed from V and 7 bases from J, the gap between germline ends came to 14 bases. This chain's CDR3 is CSLVGEGGYTF. The CDR3 nucleotides are TGCAGCTTAGTTGGTGAGGGTGGCTACACCTTC.

This clonotype has ten or more counts. V gene TRBV29-1 combines with J gene TRBJ1-2, with 7 bases identical to TRBD1. Germline V gene sequence: CDR1 SQVTM, CDR2 ANQGSEA. J was trimmed by 5 bases and V by 8 bases; bases with no gene match: 11. This CDR3 is 13 amino acids long. CDR3 amino acids: CSTLLTGSYGYTF. The CDR3 DNA sequence: TGCAGCACGTTACTGACAGGGTCTTATGGCTACACCTTC.

The rearrangement joins TRBV11-2 to TRBJ1-4; 7 bases fit TRBD1. CDR1 is SGHAT, CDR2 FQNNGV, per germline. The CDR3 has 15 amino acids. The junction had 11 bases not matched to a gene; V was cut back by 5 bases and J by 8 bases. CDR3 nucleotides: TGTGCCAGCAGCAAACAGACAGGGCGGGGGGAAAAACTGTTTTTT. This translates into CASSKQTGRGEKLFF.

This clonotype was seen a few times. A read error may produce the germline difference seen at one junction end. This chain links TRBV6-5 with TRBJ1-1; 10 positions match TRBD1. Germline V gene lookup returns CDR1 MNHEY and CDR2 SVGAGI. The CDR3 length is 14 residues. The CDR3 region is CAISRQGAGTEAFF. CDR3 coding DNA: TGTGCCATCAGTCGACAGGGGGCTGGCACTGAAGCTTTCTTT.

This clonotype appeared many times. The chain carries TRBV15 and TRBJ2-7, with D unclear. The CDR3 runs to 13 residues. Trimming cost V 0 bases and J 2 bases, with 5 bases left between them. The germline V gene encodes CDR1 LNHNV and CDR2 YYDKDF (reference sequence). The CDR3 loop reads CATSRDRPYEQYF. The CDR3 DNA reads TGTGCCACCAGCAGAGATCGGCCCTACGAGCAGTACTTC.